This T cell receptor beta chain was documented in a study of blood T cell repertoires in COVID-19. At the level of the study: The study drew acute and convalescent COVID-19 samples from the United States, Italy and Spain.

Sequenced by immunoSEQ multiplex PCR; TCRdb stores in-frame clones only, minus some. The sample includes 200,000 to 250,000 clones, approximately 90% of them seen just once. The germline V and J ends were trimmed by 5 bases and 2 bases, with 16 bases remaining between them. This CDR3 is 15 amino acids long. The germline gives CDR1 SGHTA, CDR2 FQGTGA. Patients of the Seattle cohort, enrolled during active infection, were followed longitudinally. This receptor was identified in a man under 40 with COVID-19, enrolled during active disease. The chain has TRBV7-3 and TRBJ2-7, with D possibly matching TRBD1 (6 bases). The sequencing input was peripheral blood. CDR3 sequence (DNA): TGTGCCAGCAGCGACCCACGTCAGGGGACCTACGAGCAGTACTTC. Its translation: CASSDPRQGTYEQYF. The whole variable domain, filled in from reference TRBV7-3 and TRBJ2-7, reads GAGVSQTPSNKVTEKGKYVELRCDPISGHTALYWYRQSLGQGPEFLIYFQGTGAADDSGLPNDRFFAVRPEGSVSTLKIQRTERGDSAVYLCASSDPRQGTYEQYFGPGTRLTVT.